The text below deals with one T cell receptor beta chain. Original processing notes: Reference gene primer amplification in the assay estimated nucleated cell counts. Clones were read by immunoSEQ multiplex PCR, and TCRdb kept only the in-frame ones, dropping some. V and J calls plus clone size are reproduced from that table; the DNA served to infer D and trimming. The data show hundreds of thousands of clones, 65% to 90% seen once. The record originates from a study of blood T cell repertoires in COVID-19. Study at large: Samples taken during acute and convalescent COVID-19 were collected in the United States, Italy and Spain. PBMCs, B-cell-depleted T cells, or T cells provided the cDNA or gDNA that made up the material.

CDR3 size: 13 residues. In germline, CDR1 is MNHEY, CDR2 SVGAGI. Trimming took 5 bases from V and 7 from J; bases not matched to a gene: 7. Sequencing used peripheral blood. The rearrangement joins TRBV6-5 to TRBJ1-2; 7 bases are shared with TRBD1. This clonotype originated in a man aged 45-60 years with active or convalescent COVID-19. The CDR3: CASSLRDSRGYTF. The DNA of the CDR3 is TGTGCCAGCAGTCTCCGGGACAGCCGTGGCTACACCTTC.